This is a list of T cell receptor beta chains from one sample in a study of chemoradiotherapy in HPV16-positive cancers. Using immunoSEQ multiplex PCR, the repertoire was profiled, and TCRdb retains in-frame clones only, with some absent. The data show tens of thousands of clones, with roughly 77% seen just once and around 5.2% held by the top ten. The material sequenced was blood, taken from a patient who underwent chemoradiotherapy. These receptors came from a human donor with HPV-associated anogenital cancer. The CDR3 runs from the conserved cysteine through the conserved F or W. The D gene is left open where the match is weak. Clone size appears in some rows only: once, few, many, or a class for an expanded clone.

TRBV13,.,.,TRBJ1-3,TGTGCCAGCAGCCAAGAAGGAGAAGGAAACACCATATATTTT,CASSQEGEGNTIYF
TRBV5-1,.,once,TRBJ2-5,TGCGCCAGCAGCTTGGGCGAGGGGGGCCAAGAGACCCAGTACTTC,CASSLGEGGQETQYF
TRBV30,.,.,TRBJ1-2,TGTGCCTGGAGTGTACAAGGAGCCATCTATGGCTACACCTTC,CAWSVQGAIYGYTF
TRBV7-9,.,few,TRBJ1-1,TGTGCCAGCACCTACTGGATGATAAACACTGAAGCTTTCTTT,CASTYWMINTEAFF
TRBV6-5,.,.,TRBJ2-3,TGTGCCAGCAGTTACCGGGGCCCCAGCACAGATACGCAGTATTTT,CASSYRGPSTDTQYF
TRBV7-9,TRBD1,few,TRBJ2-7,TGTGCCAGCAGCGGTCAACAGGGGGCTAGGTACGAGCAGTACTTC,CASSGQQGARYEQYF
TRBV6-1,.,.,TRBJ1-1,TGTGCCAGCAGTGCCATTTGGACTGAAGCTTTCTTT,CASSAIWTEAFF
TRBV6-1,TRBD1,.,TRBJ2-7,TGTGCCAGCAGTGACGGGACAGGGCCATACGAGCAGTACTTC,CASSDGTGPYEQYF
TRBV27,.,few,TRBJ2-2,TGTGCCAGCAGTTTTCTGGGCACCGGGGAGCTGTTTTTT,CASSFLGTGELFF
TRBV6-1,.,.,TRBJ1-6,TGTGCCAGCAGTGTATTCGGGCCGAATTCACCCCTCCACTTT,CASSVFGPNSPLHF